A selection of T cell receptor beta chains follows, all from one sample in a study of response to subunit inactivated influenza vaccine. TCRdb passed the RT-PCR reads through MiXCR, listing each CDR3 protein once. The repertoire holds roughly 700,000 distinct CDR3 sequences, with approximately 13% as singletons. The starting material was PBMCs from blood, obtained around 14 days before vaccination. These TCRs come from a man aged 50 to 59 who received an inactivated influenza vaccine. Each CDR3 is given with its conserved first and last residue. The order of the fields is J gene, V gene, D gene, clone size, CDR3 DNA, CDR3 protein. A D gene is named only where the DNA matches it firmly. Clone size is shown for a subset of rows, as once, few, many or a class of expanded clone.

TRBJ2-3,TRBV5-1,NA,NA,TGCGCCAGCAGCCTGTCCCGTGGGGGCACAGATACGCAGTATTTT,CASSLSRGGTDTQYF
TRBJ2-7,TRBV5-1,NA,few,TGCGCCAGCAGCGACGATACTGCGGGATCCTACGAGCAGTACTTC,CASSDDTAGSYEQYF
TRBJ2-7,TRBV7-2,TRBD2,NA,TGTGCCAGCAGCGGAGGACTAGCGGGAAACGAGCAGTACTTC,CASSGGLAGNEQYF
TRBJ2-5,TRBV7-3,TRBD1,once,TGTGCCAGCAGCCGGACCGGGACAGCACAAGAGACCCAGTACTTC,CASSRTGTAQETQYF
TRBJ1-1,TRBV6-5,NA,many,TGTGCCAGCAGTTATGGGGGCGCGGACACTGAAGCTTTCTTT,CASSYGGADTEAFF
TRBJ2-7,TRBV2,NA,NA,TGTGCCAGCAGTGAAAAGCCGCAGGGGCGTTACGAGCAGTACTTC,CASSEKPQGRYEQYF
TRBJ2-5,TRBV5-5,NA,few,TGTGCCAGCAGCTTGTCAGAGGCCCAGTACTTC,CASSLSEAQYF
TRBJ2-7,TRBV6-2/TRBV6-3,NA,NA,TGTGCCAGCAGTTACTGGCGGAGCAACCCCTACGAGCAGTACTTC,CASSYWRSNPYEQYF
TRBJ1-2,TRBV12-3/TRBV12-4,NA,many,TGCGCCAGCAGCTTGGCCGACAACTATGGCTACACCTTC,CASSLADNYGYTF
TRBJ2-5,TRBV29-1,TRBD1,NA,TGCAGCGCCGCGGACAGGGGTCAAGAGACCCAGTACTTC,CSAADRGQETQYF
TRBJ2-2,TRBV28,TRBD2,few,TGTGCCAGCAACCTCCCCCGGGGGGCCGGGGAGCTGTTTTTT,CASNLPRGAGELFF
TRBJ1-2,TRBV20-1,NA,few,TGCAGTGCTCCCGACACCAACTATGGCTACACCTTC,CSAPDTNYGYTF
TRBJ2-7,TRBV27,TRBD2,NA,TGTGCCAGCAGTTCTCGGACTAGCGGGAGGGTCTACGAGCAGTACTTC,CASSSRTSGRVYEQYF
TRBJ1-2,TRBV6-2/TRBV6-3,TRBD1,few,TGTGCCAGCAGTTACGCCTTACAGGGGGTTGTGGATGGCTACACCTTC,CASSYALQGVVDGYTF
TRBJ1-3,TRBV4-3,NA,few,TGCGCCAGCAGCCAAGATATGGGGACATTGGGACCTTTGTCTGGAAACACCATATATTTT,CASSQDMGTLGPLSGNTIYF
TRBJ2-7,TRBV3-1,NA,few,TGTGCCAGCAGCCCGAGACTATATAGCTCCTACGAGCAGTACTTC,CASSPRLYSSYEQYF
TRBJ2-7,TRBV27,TRBD1,NA,TGTGCCAGCGCAACCGGGACAGGGGTCTACGAGCAGTACTTC,CASATGTGVYEQYF
TRBJ1-1,TRBV12-3/TRBV12-4,TRBD1,many,TGTGCCAGCAGTTTAAGACAGGGCAATACTGAAGCTTTCTTT,CASSLRQGNTEAFF
TRBJ2-7,TRBV29-1,TRBD2,few,TGCAGCGTTGTCCGACTAGCGGGGCAGCAGTACTTC,CSVVRLAGQQYF
TRBJ2-1,TRBV12-3/TRBV12-4,NA,few,TGTGCCAGCACCCAGGTGGGGCTCAATGAGCAGTTCTTC,CASTQVGLNEQFF
TRBJ2-7,TRBV6-2/TRBV6-3,TRBD1,few,TGTGCCAGCTTCGGGACAGGGAGCACCTACGAGCAGTACTTC,CASFGTGSTYEQYF
TRBJ2-6,TRBV5-1,NA,NA,TGCGCCAGCAGTCCTGTAGTTTCTGGGGCCAACGTCCTGACTTTC,CASSPVVSGANVLTF
TRBJ2-3,TRBV24-1,TRBD2,NA,TGTGCCACCAGTGATCGTGGGAGGGCCGGAGATACGCAGTATTTT,CATSDRGRAGDTQYF
TRBJ1-5,TRBV2,NA,NA,TGTGCCAGCACCTCGCAGGCCGGCAATCAGCCCCAGCATTTT,CASTSQAGNQPQHF
TRBJ2-5,TRBV28,NA,few,TGTGCCAGCATTCCCGAATGGGGCAGAAAGACCCAGTACTTC,CASIPEWGRKTQYF
TRBJ2-3,TRBV7-2,TRBD2,few,TGTGCCAGCAGCCCAAAAGCGGGGGGGGCAGATACGCAGTATTTT,CASSPKAGGADTQYF
TRBJ1-5,TRBV3-1,TRBD1,NA,TGTGCCAGCAGCCAAGGTACAGGGGATTATAGCAATCAGCCCCAGCATTTT,CASSQGTGDYSNQPQHF
TRBJ2-2,TRBV5-1,NA,NA,TGCGCCAGCACTCGGACACCTAACACCGGGGAGCTGTTTTTT,CASTRTPNTGELFF
TRBJ1-3,TRBV11-2,NA,few,TGTGCCAGCAGCTTAAGTATCCGGGACTCTGGAAACACCATATATTTT,CASSLSIRDSGNTIYF
TRBJ2-3,TRBV6-5,TRBD2,few,TGTGCCAGCAGTTATACGGCGGGAGTGACAGATACGCAGTATTTT,CASSYTAGVTDTQYF
TRBJ1-1,TRBV28,NA,many,TGTGCCAGCAGTTTAGCTCCAGGCCTGAAAGCTTTCTTT,CASSLAPGLKAFF
TRBJ1-1,TRBV6-1,NA,NA,TGTGCCAGCAACGAACCGACCCGGCGGACTGAAGCTTTCTTT,CASNEPTRRTEAFF
TRBJ2-7,TRBV11-2,NA,NA,TGTGCCAGCAGCTCGCCGGGGGTCTCCTCCTACGAGCAGTACTTC,CASSSPGVSSYEQYF
TRBJ1-3,TRBV4-1,NA,NA,TGCGCCAGCAGCCAAGAAGGATACGGGAACACGGGAAGCTCTGGAAACACCATATATTTT,CASSQEGYGNTGSSGNTIYF
TRBJ2-1,TRBV4-3,NA,NA,TGCGCCAGCAGCAGGAGGGGGGGCGATGAGCAGTTCTTC,CASSRRGGDEQFF
TRBJ1-1,TRBV11-2,NA,NA,TGTGCCAGCAGCTTAGATGGAGGCCGCTACACTGAAGCTTTCTTT,CASSLDGGRYTEAFF
TRBJ2-3,TRBV5-1,NA,few,TGCGCCAGCAGGCGGGACAGCCCTACAGATACGCAGTATTTT,CASRRDSPTDTQYF
TRBJ2-3,TRBV10-3,TRBD2,NA,TGTGCCATCAGTGGCAACGGGGCGGGGGAAACAGATACGCAGTATTTT,CAISGNGAGETDTQYF